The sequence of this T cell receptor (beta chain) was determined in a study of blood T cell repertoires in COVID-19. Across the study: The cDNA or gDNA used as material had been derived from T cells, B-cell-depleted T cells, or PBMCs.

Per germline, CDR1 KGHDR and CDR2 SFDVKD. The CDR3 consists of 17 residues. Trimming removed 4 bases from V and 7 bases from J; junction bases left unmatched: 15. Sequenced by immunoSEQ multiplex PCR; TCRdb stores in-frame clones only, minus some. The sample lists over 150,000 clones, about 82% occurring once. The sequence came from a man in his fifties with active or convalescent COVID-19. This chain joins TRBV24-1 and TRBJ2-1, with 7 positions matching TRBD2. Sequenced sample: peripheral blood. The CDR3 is CATSDGLGGRPGNEQFF. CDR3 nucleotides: TGTGCCACCAGTGACGGCCTAGGCGGGAGACCGGGGAATGAGCAGTTCTTC.